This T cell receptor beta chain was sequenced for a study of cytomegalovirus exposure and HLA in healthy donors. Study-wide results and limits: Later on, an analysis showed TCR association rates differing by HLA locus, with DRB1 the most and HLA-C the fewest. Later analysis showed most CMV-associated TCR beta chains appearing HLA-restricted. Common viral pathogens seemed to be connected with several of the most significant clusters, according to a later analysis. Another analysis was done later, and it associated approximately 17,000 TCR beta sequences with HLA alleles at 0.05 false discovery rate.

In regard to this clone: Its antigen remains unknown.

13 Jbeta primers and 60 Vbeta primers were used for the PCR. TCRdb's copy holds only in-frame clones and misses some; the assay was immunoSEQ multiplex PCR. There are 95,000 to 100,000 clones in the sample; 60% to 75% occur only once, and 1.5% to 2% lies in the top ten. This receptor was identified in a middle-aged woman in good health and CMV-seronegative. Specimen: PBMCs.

CDR3 sequence: CASSLSGGHYNEQFF. In nucleotides, the CDR3 is TGTGCCAGCAGCTTATCAGGGGGCCACTACAATGAGCAGTTCTTC. The chain employs TRBV7-9 and TRBJ2-1; 8 nucleotides match TRBD1. V gave up 2 bases and J gave up 3 bases; unmatched junction bases: 3. In germline, CDR1 is SEHNR, CDR2 FQNEAQ (reference sequence). CDR3 length equals 15 residues.